The present entry profiles one T cell receptor (beta chain) with its context. The target antigen is unknown. CDR3 size: 15 residues. V lost 0 bases and J lost 5, with 14 bases in between. Germline values: CDR1 SGDLS, CDR2 YYNGEE. These data come from a study of shared clonotypes between healthy human individuals. Overall study findings and caveats: It was expected that sequencing depth would affect clonotype sharing among donors. Several donors held 5% to 5.5% of naive CD4 clonotypes in common.

Measured with immunoSEQ multiplex PCR; TCRdb has only the in-frame clones, and not every one. The sample yields millions of clones, about 92% seen once. The source of this sequence is a man aged 18 to 29 in good health. Some clones in this sample may be carry-over from other donors' samples. V usage is TRBV9 and J usage is TRBJ2-5; D possibly corresponds to TRBD1 (5 bases). What was sequenced was naive CD4+ T cells from PBMCs. Subset defined: CD45RA+ positively selected. The chain's CDR3 is CASSVEGQVGETQYF. The DNA for the CDR3 is TGTGCCAGCAGCGTAGAGGGGCAGGTTGGGGAGACCCAGTACTTC.